Each of the 17 T cell receptor beta chains below was sequenced from the same sample in a study of blood T cell repertoires in COVID-19. The assay was immunoSEQ multiplex PCR, and TCRdb's table has in-frame clones only and misses some. The sample shows fewer than 350,000 clones, approximately 85% of them seen only once. Sequencing was performed on peripheral blood. The receptors shown here come from a human donor in a cohort sampled during active COVID-19.

The chain joins TRBV7-3 to TRBJ2-3, with 7 bases lining up with TRBD2. Germline CDR1 is SGHTA and CDR2 is FQGTGA. The CDR3 runs to 15 residues. The V gene end was trimmed by 0 bases and the J gene end by 3 bases; junction bases not matched to a gene: 3. CDR3 nucleotide sequence: TGTGCCAGCAGCTTAACCCGGGGGGAAACAGATACGCAGTATTTT. This gives the protein CASSLTRGETDTQYF. Filled out from reference TRBV7-3 and TRBJ2-3, the complete variable domain reads GAGVSQTPSNKVTEKGKYVELRCDPISGHTALYWYRQSLGQGPEFLIYFQGTGAADDSGLPNDRFFAVRPEGSVSTLKIQRTERGDSAVYLCASSLTRGETDTQYFGPGTRLTVL.

Only a few counts were recorded for this clone. The chain joins TRBV6-1 to TRBJ1-4, with 7 bases that match TRBD1. The CDR3 consists of 15 residues. The J segment lost 7 bases and the V segment lost 1 base, leaving 6 bases of the junction unmatched. CDR1 and CDR2 from the germline V gene are MNHNS and SASEGT. The CDR3 is CASSEVTGSIEKLFF. As DNA, the CDR3 is TGTGCCAGCAGTGAAGTGACAGGGAGTATTGAAAAACTGTTTTTT.

The gene calls are TRBV27 and TRBJ1-6, with D maybe TRBD1 (6 bases). The CDR3 spans 17 residues. The V end lost 3 bases, the J end lost 6 bases, and 18 bases lay between the germline ends. Germline CDR1 and CDR2: MNHEY and SMNVEV (reference sequence). The CDR3 nucleotides are TGTGCCAGCAGTTTGCGGACCCCCACAGGGTCTAATTCACCCCTCCACTTT. Residues: CASSLRTPTGSNSPLHF.

This chain links TRBV12-3 or TRBV12-4 with TRBJ2-1; D is undetermined. Trimming took off 9 bases at V and 6 bases at J, with 15 bases between the two ends. The CDR3 runs 13 residues. In DNA, the CDR3 is TGTGCCAGTAAATCAGGTTCTCGCAATGAGCAGTTCTTC. This sequence encodes CASKSGSRNEQFF.

The rearrangement links TRBV29-1 to TRBJ1-1, with D hard to call. V lost 6 bases and J 1 base, leaving 15 bases between the germline ends. CDR1 is SQVTM and CDR2 is ANQGSEA in the germline V gene. The CDR3 is made up of 14 amino acids. CDR3 protein: CSVWTGSENTEAFF. DNA for the CDR3: TGCAGCGTCTGGACGGGGAGTGAGAACACTGAAGCTTTCTTT.

The chain uses TRBV3-1 (or the pseudogene TRBV3-2) and TRBJ1-2; D is uncertain. In germline, CDR1 is LGHDT, CDR2 YNNKEL (reference sequence). The ends were cut back, 1 base at V and 7 bases at J, with 7 bases in the middle. CDR3 length equals 12 residues. As DNA, the CDR3 is TGTGCCAGCAGCCAAGCAGGTCTTGGCTACACCTTC. This gives the protein CASSQAGLGYTF.

CDR3 sequence reads: CASSLATTGGETQYF. The CDR3 region has the DNA TGTGCCAGCAGCTTAGCAACGACAGGGGGAGAGACCCAGTACTTC. The rearrangement uses TRBV11-1 and TRBJ2-5, with 9 bases identical to TRBD1. CDR1 is SGHAT and CDR2 is FQDESV in the germline V gene (reference sequence). This CDR3 is 15 amino acids long. With V trimmed by 0 bases and J by 4 bases, 3 bases remained unmatched.

The CDR3, as DNA: TGTGCCAGCTCACCGCAACAGGGTGGGGGAACTGAAGCTTTCTTT. It encodes CASSPQQGGGTEAFF. The chain couples TRBV18 to TRBJ1-1, with D perhaps TRBD1 (6 bases). Looked up from germline, CDR1 is KGHSH and CDR2 is LQKENI. This CDR3 has 15 amino acids. Trimming removed 3 bases at V and 5 bases at J, with 16 bases between.

The J gene is TRBJ1-2, the V gene TRBV7-3, with 7 bases that match TRBD1. CDR3 length: 15 amino acids. Unmatched junction bases numbered 9, after V lost 5 bases and J lost 3 bases. CDR1 is SGHTA, CDR2 FQGTGA, per germline. CDR3 in DNA: TGTGCCAGCAGCCCAACGACAGGGCAGGACTATGGCTACACCTTC. Translated, it gives CASSPTTGQDYGYTF.

This chain links TRBV5-6 with TRBJ1-1; D ambiguous. Germline CDR1 reads SGHDT; CDR2 reads YYEEEE. The CDR3 loop spans 13 amino acids. Trimming removed 0 bases at V and 6 bases at J, with 9 bases between. CDR3 residues: CASSLGEVPEAFF. The DNA for the CDR3 is TGTGCCAGCAGCTTGGGGGAGGTCCCTGAAGCTTTCTTT.

J is TRBJ1-1 and V is TRBV6-5, with D possibly matching TRBD1 (5 bases). The germline CDR1 and CDR2 sequences are MNHEY and SVGAGI. V dropped 3 bases and J dropped 3 bases, with 8 bases sitting between them. The CDR3 contains 13 residues. The CDR3 here is CASSYRRDTEAFF. As DNA, the CDR3 is TGTGCCAGCAGTTATCGCAGGGACACTGAAGCTTTCTTT.

V is TRBV5-1 and J is TRBJ1-2; 9 nucleotides align to TRBD1. V shed 0 bases, J shed 4 bases, and the junction held 1 base outside the gene matches. CDR1 is SGHRS and CDR2 is YFSETQ in the germline V gene. This CDR3 has 14 residues. CDR3 DNA: TGCGCCAGCAGCTTGGGGACAGGGGCCTATGGCTACACCTTC. Protein: CASSLGTGAYGYTF. Full variable domain (rest looked up from reference TRBV5-1 and TRBJ1-2): KAGVTQTPRYLIKTRGQQVTLSCSPISGHRSVSWYQQTPGQGLQFLFEYFSETQRNKGNFPGRFSGRQFSNSRSEMNVSTLELGDSALYLCASSLGTGAYGYTFGSGTRLTVV.

This clone was detected only a few times. The J gene is TRBJ1-1, the V gene TRBV28; tentative D call: TRBD1 (6 bases). The germline V gene has CDR1 MDHEN and CDR2 SYDVKM. The CDR3 totals 12 residues. The V end was cut by 6 bases, the J end by 7 bases, with 12 bases between. CDR3 nucleotide sequence: TGTGCCAGCAGGGAACAGGGCTTTGAAGCTTTCTTT. Encoded protein: CASREQGFEAFF.

In this sample, this clone turned up once. The rearrangement links TRBV21-1 to TRBJ1-1. TRBV21-1 is flagged as a pseudogene. The CDR3 covers 15 residues. Here the CDR3 reads CASSNGEAGNTEAFF. DNA of the CDR3: TGTGCCAGCAGCAACGGGGAGGCAGGGAACACTGAAGCTTTCTTT.

This clone was seen a single time. This rearrangement joins TRBV27 to TRBJ2-7; maybe TRBD1 (6 bases). V was cut by 6 bases and J by 0 bases, with 18 bases left in between. Germline lookup yields CDR1 MNHEY and CDR2 SMNVEV (reference sequence). The CDR3 runs 16 residues. The CDR3 bases are TGTGCCAGCAGCCCCTCCTTTGGACAGTTCTCCTACGAGCAGTACTTC. Residues: CASSPSFGQFSYEQYF.

This clone was observed a few times. The chain links TRBV5-1 to TRBJ1-1; no firm D call. CDR3 length: 15 residues. CDR1 and CDR2 (germline): SGHRS, YFSETQ. V was cut by 5 bases and J by 7 bases, with 21 bases left in between. The CDR3 loop reads CASSISASLVGEAFF. DNA for the CDR3: TGCGCCAGCAGTATATCGGCCTCTCTAGTGGGTGAAGCTTTCTTT.

The sample holds a few counts of this clone. The genes are TRBV27 and TRBJ1-4; unclear D gene. The CDR3 is made up of 14 amino acids. V was trimmed by 6 bases and J by 1 base, leaving 9 bases between them. The germline gives CDR1 MNHEY, CDR2 SMNVEV (reference sequence). The CDR3 is CASSQFVTNEKLFF. CDR3 nucleotides: TGTGCCAGCAGCCAGTTCGTAACTAATGAAAAACTGTTTTTT.